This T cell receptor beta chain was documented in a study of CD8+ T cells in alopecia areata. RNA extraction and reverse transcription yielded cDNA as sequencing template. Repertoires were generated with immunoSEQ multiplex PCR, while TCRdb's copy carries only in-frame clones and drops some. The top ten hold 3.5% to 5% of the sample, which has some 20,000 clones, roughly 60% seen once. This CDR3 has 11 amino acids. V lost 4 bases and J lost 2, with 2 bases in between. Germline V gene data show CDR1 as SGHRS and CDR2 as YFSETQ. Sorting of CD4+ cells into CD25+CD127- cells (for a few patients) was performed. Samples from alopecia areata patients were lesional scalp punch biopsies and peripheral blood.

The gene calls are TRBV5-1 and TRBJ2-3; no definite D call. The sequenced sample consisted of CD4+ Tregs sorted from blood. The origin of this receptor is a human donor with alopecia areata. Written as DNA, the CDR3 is TGCGCCAGCAGCCTCACAGATACGCAGTATTTT. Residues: CASSLTDTQYF.